This T cell receptor (beta chain) was obtained from a study of identifying expanded T cells in peripheral blood. Study results and limitations: Technical replicates showed roughly 1.2 changed clones; about two weeks 15 to 20; four weeks 19. Across healthy donors, higher total template counts meant significantly greater approximately two-week count variance.

About this clone itself: Its antigen is as yet unknown.

Healthy donors had no documented immune events, such as infections, while sampled. The CDR3 sequence is 14 residues long. Trimming stripped 5 bases from V and 0 bases from J, with 10 bases between. CDR1 and CDR2 (germline): SNHLY, FYNNEI. Profiled with immunoSEQ multiplex PCR; TCRdb holds only in-frame clones, not every one. The sample consists of about 84,000 clones, approximately 84% of them appearing once. The chain employs TRBV2 and TRBJ1-1, with D maybe TRBD1 (5 bases). The sample was blood. This sequence originates from a person aged 18 to 70 in good health. CDR3 sequence reads: CASSMGLMNTEAFF. For the CDR3, the DNA is TGTGCCAGCAGTATGGGGCTCATGAACACTGAAGCTTTCTTT.